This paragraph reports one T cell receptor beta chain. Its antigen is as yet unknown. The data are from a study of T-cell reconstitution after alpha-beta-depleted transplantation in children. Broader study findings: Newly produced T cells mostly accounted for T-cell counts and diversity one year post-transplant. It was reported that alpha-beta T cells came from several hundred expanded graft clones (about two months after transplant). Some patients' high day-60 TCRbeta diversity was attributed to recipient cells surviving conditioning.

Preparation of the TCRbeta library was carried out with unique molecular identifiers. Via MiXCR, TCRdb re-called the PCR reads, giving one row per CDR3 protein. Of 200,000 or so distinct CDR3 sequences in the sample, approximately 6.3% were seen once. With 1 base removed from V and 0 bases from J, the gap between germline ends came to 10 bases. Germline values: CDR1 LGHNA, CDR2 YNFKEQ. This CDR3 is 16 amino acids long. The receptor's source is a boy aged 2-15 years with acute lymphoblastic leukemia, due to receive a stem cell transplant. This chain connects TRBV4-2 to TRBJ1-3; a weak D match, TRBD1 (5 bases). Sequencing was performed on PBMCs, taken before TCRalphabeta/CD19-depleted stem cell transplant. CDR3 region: CASSQGAGNSGNTIYF. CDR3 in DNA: TGTGCCAGCAGCCAAGGGGCAGGGAACTCTGGAAACACCATATATTTT.